Following are 31 T cell receptor beta chains from one sample sequenced in a study of cytomegalovirus exposure and HLA in healthy donors. With 60 Vbeta and 13 Jbeta primers, the PCR was carried out. Assay: immunoSEQ multiplex PCR; the TCRdb copy retains only in-frame clones and omits some. The table has roughly 100,000 clones, roughly 79% seen once; the top ten hold 4.5% to 5.5%. The material sequenced was PBMCs. The receptor set was obtained from a woman aged 35 to 49 in good health and CMV-seronegative.

This clone was recorded a few times. V usage is TRBV13 and J usage is TRBJ2-2; TRBD1 agrees at 7 bases. Germline V CDR1 and CDR2: PRHDT, FYEKMQ (reference sequence). CDR3 length: 15 amino acids. The junction had 1 base not matched to a gene; V was cut back by 1 base and J by 2 bases. In DNA, the CDR3 is TGTGCCAGCAGCTTAGCAGGGGGAAACACCGGGGAGCTGTTTTTT. It translates to CASSLAGGNTGELFF. The entire variable domain, with the rest obtained from reference TRBV13 and TRBJ2-2, is as follows: AAGVIQSPRHLIKEKRETATLKCYPIPRHDTVYWYQQGPGQDPQFLISFYEKMQSDKGSIPDRFSAQQFSDYHSELNMSSLELGDSALYFCASSLAGGNTGELFFGEGSRLTVL.

The chain couples TRBV28 to TRBJ1-3, with D hard to call. With 6 bases removed from V and 1 base from J, the gap between germline ends came to 16 bases. CDR1 is MDHEN, CDR2 SYDVKM, per germline. The CDR3 contains 16 residues. CDR3 nucleotide sequence: TGTGCCAGCAGACACCCCGTCGGGGATTCTGGAAACACCATATATTTT. Protein: CASRHPVGDSGNTIYF.

The genes are TRBV11-2 and TRBJ1-1, with unresolved D. Trimming stripped 3 bases from V and 2 bases from J, with 13 bases between. Germline V gene sequence: CDR1 SGHAT, CDR2 FQNNGV. The CDR3 length is 15 residues. The CDR3 DNA reads as TGTGCCAGCAGCTTGCGATCCGAAAAAAACACTGAAGCTTTCTTT. It yields the protein CASSLRSEKNTEAFF.

The CDR3 nucleotides are TGCGCCAGCAGCTTGGATCGGGGGAGTAATAATTCACCCCTCCACTTT. It yields the protein CASSLDRGSNNSPLHF. This sequence joins TRBV5-1 and TRBJ1-6; D is possibly TRBD1 (5 bases). The CDR3 runs 16 residues. Trimming removed 0 bases from V and 5 bases from J, with 12 bases in between. Per the germline V gene, CDR1 is SGHRS and CDR2 is YFSETQ.

The J gene is TRBJ2-5, the V gene TRBV13; 12 positions agree with TRBD2. Germline values: CDR1 PRHDT, CDR2 FYEKMQ (reference sequence). V was pared by 5 bases and J by 1 base, with 8 bases of the junction left unmatched. The CDR3 extends over 17 amino acids. The CDR3 spells CASSVYTSGGIQETQYF. In nucleotides, the CDR3 is TGTGCCAGCAGCGTATACACTAGCGGGGGGATCCAAGAGACCCAGTACTTC.

The chain is built from TRBV7-6 and TRBJ2-7, with TRBD2 identical over 12 bases. The trim removed 4 bases at V and 6 bases at J, leaving 7 bases unmatched. The CDR3 is 15 residues long. Germline V gene lookup returns CDR1 SGHVS and CDR2 FNYEAQ. DNA of the CDR3: TGTGCCAGCAGCTCTTGGACTAGCGGGGATATCGAGCAGTACTTC. This sequence encodes CASSSWTSGDIEQYF. The full variable domain, in which reference TRBV7-6 and TRBJ2-7 provide the parts outside the CDR3, is GAGVSQSPRYKVTKRGQDVALRCDPISGHVSLYWYRQALGQGPEFLTYFNYEAQQDKSGLPNDRFSAERPEGSISTLTIQRTEQRDSAMYRCASSSWTSGDIEQYFGPGTRLTVT.

The rearrangement uses TRBV7-2 and TRBJ2-3; 10 positions match TRBD2. This CDR3 is built from 15 residues. With V trimmed by 4 bases and J by 6 bases, 7 bases remained unmatched. CDR1 is SGHTA, CDR2 FQGNSA, per germline. CDR3 DNA: TGTGCCAGCAGCTACACTAGCGGGGCCTGGGATACGCAGTATTTT. Translated, it gives CASSYTSGAWDTQYF.

The gene calls are TRBV6-6 and TRBJ1-2, with a tentative D call TRBD1 (5 bases). CDR1 is MNHNY and CDR2 is SVGAGI in the germline V gene (reference sequence). Deletions cut 4 bases from V and 8 bases from J, with 11 bases between. CDR3 length equals 12 residues. The CDR3 bases are TGTGCCAGCAGTTGGACACCAAAGGGCTACACCTTC. It encodes CASSWTPKGYTF.

CDR3 loop: CASKYGGGGEQYF. CDR3 nucleotide sequence: TGTGCCAGCAAATATGGCGGGGGTGGCGAGCAGTACTTC. The gene calls are TRBV27 and TRBJ2-7, with TRBD2 identical over 7 bases. CDR3 length: 13 residues. The germline gives CDR1 MNHEY, CDR2 SMNVEV (reference sequence). The J segment lost 6 bases and the V segment lost 7 bases, leaving 9 bases of the junction unmatched.

This sequence joins TRBV7-2 and TRBJ2-7; 8 bases align to TRBD1. Trimming removed 4 bases from V and 0 bases from J; junction bases left unmatched: 5. Germline values: CDR1 SGHTA, CDR2 FQGNSA. There are 15 residues in the CDR3. The CDR3 DNA follows: TGTGCCAGCAGCTCCCGACAGGGGAGCTCCTACGAGCAGTACTTC. This sequence encodes CASSSRQGSSYEQYF. The complete variable domain, with remaining parts taken from reference TRBV7-2 and TRBJ2-7, reads GAGVSQSPSNKVTEKGKDVELRCDPISGHTALYWYRQSLGQGLEFLIYFQGNSAPDKSGLPSDRFSAERTGGSVSTLTIQRTQQEDSAVYLCASSSRQGSSYEQYFGPGTRLTVT.

V usage is TRBV5-6 and J usage is TRBJ1-6; D unclear. The germline V gene encodes CDR1 SGHDT and CDR2 YYEEEE. The CDR3 runs 13 residues. Between the trimmed V and J ends, which lost 3 bases and 9 bases, there was a span of 10 bases. CDR3 sequence reads: CASSSSVVSPLHF. DNA for the CDR3: TGTGCCAGCAGCTCCTCAGTGGTTTCACCCCTCCACTTT.

J is TRBJ2-3 and V is TRBV9, with 8 bases lining up with TRBD2. The CDR3 is 16 residues long. The trim removed 2 bases at V and 4 bases at J, leaving 9 bases unmatched. The germline CDR1 and CDR2 sequences are SGDLS and YYNGEE. CDR3 in amino acids: CASSVESGGGPDTQYF. The CDR3 DNA reads TGTGCCAGCAGCGTCGAGAGCGGGGGTGGACCAGATACGCAGTATTTT.

The chain combines TRBV5-1 with TRBJ2-3; TRBD1 matches at 9 bases. The germline gives CDR1 SGHRS, CDR2 YFSETQ. J was trimmed by 2 bases and V by 0 bases; bases with no gene match: 4. The CDR3 is made up of 16 amino acids. In DNA form, the CDR3 reads TGCGCCAGCAGCTTGGGTGGACAGGGGTCCACAGATACGCAGTATTTT. Its protein is CASSLGGQGSTDTQYF.

This clone has a handful of counts. CDR3 nucleotide sequence: TGTGCCAGCAGCTTACCAGGGGCTGCGAACACTGAAGCTTTCTTT. This gives the protein CASSLPGAANTEAFF. The V gene is TRBV7-8, the J gene TRBJ1-1, with D tentatively TRBD1 (6 bases). The CDR3 has 15 amino acids. The germline V gene has CDR1 SGHVS and CDR2 FQNEAQ. V was pared by 2 bases and J by 1 base, with 11 bases between.

This clone was seen only once. This chain connects TRBV6-5 to TRBJ1-6, with TRBD1 matching 8 bases. CDR3 length: 15 amino acids. Per germline, CDR1 MNHEY and CDR2 SVGAGI. Trimming removed 4 bases from V and 7 bases from J; junction bases left unmatched: 6. The CDR3 DNA follows: TGTGCCAGCAGTTCTCGGACAGGGAAAAATTCACCCCTCCACTTT. It specifies CASSSRTGKNSPLHF.

The chain combines TRBV4-1 with TRBJ1-6; D might be TRBD1 (5 bases). CDR3 size: 17 residues. The germline V gene has CDR1 MGHRA and CDR2 YSYEKL. V lost 1 base and J 7 bases, leaving 17 bases between the germline ends. Written as DNA, the CDR3 is TGCGCCAGCAGCCAAGTGGATATGGGACTCTCAAATTCACCCCTCCACTTT. Amino acid sequence: CASSQVDMGLSNSPLHF.

This clone has only a few counts. V and J are TRBV23-1 and TRBJ1-5; TRBD1 might be the D (6 bases). TRBV23-1 is marked as an open reading frame, function uncertain. Trimming took 0 bases from V and 2 from J, leaving 26 bases between them. This CDR3 is built from 21 residues. CDR3 protein: CASSQSYGDTGQLPCNQPQHF. The DNA for the CDR3 is TGCGCCAGCAGTCAATCTTACGGGGACACGGGGCAGCTGCCTTGCAATCAGCCCCAGCATTTT.

This chain connects TRBV6-5 to TRBJ1-5; 8 bases line up with TRBD1. J was trimmed by 4 bases and V by 6 bases; bases with no gene match: 5. The germline CDR1 and CDR2 sequences are MNHEY and SVGAGI. This CDR3 is built from 14 residues. The CDR3 loop is CASRPDRGNQPQHF. The DNA of the CDR3 is TGTGCCAGCAGACCAGACAGGGGTAATCAGCCCCAGCATTTT.

This clone was counted a few times. The identical CDR3 is also encoded by other nucleotide sequences in the sample. The J gene is TRBJ2-3, the V gene TRBV29-1, with 13 bases fitting TRBD2. Germline V gene sequence: CDR1 SQVTM, CDR2 ANQGSEA. The CDR3 consists of 14 residues. V dropped 7 bases and J dropped 2; count of bases not matched to a gene: 3. For the CDR3, the DNA is TGCAGCGCAGGGACTAGCGGGAACACAGATACGCAGTATTTT. Protein product: CSAGTSGNTDTQYF.

This chain uses TRBV4-2 with TRBJ2-6; D is possibly TRBD2 (6 bases). The CDR3 contains 17 residues. V lost 3 bases to trimming and J lost 0 bases, with 12 bases between them. Germline V gives CDR1 LGHNA, CDR2 YNFKEQ. CDR3 sequence (DNA): TGTGCCAGCAGCCAGAGGAAACTAGCCTCTGGGGCCAACGTCCTGACTTTC. Its protein product is CASSQRKLASGANVLTF.

The chain is built from TRBV7-2 and TRBJ1-2, with D perhaps TRBD1 (6 bases). CDR3 length: 14 residues. Germline CDR1 SGHTA, CDR2 FQGNSA. V was shortened by 7 bases and J by 0 bases, with 12 bases between the two germline ends. The CDR3 sequence: CASTTGHTNYGYTF. CDR3 in DNA: TGTGCCAGCACCACAGGGCATACTAACTATGGCTACACCTTC.

This chain uses TRBV2 with TRBJ1-2; D gene uncertain. The CDR3 spans 14 residues. Germline loops: CDR1 SNHLY, CDR2 FYNNEI. Trimming took 9 bases from V and 0 from J, leaving 14 bases between them. The CDR3 region is CASTFLSANYGYTF. The CDR3 DNA follows: TGTGCCAGTACCTTCTTGAGCGCTAACTATGGCTACACCTTC.

CDR3 loop: CASSFTGGNEQFF. CDR3 in DNA: TGCGCCAGCAGCTTCACAGGGGGTAATGAGCAGTTCTTC. The chain uses TRBV5-1 and TRBJ2-1, with 8 bases that match TRBD1. The CDR3 contains 13 residues. Germline V CDR1 and CDR2: SGHRS, YFSETQ. V shed 2 bases and J 7 bases; nucleotides not matched to a gene: 2.

The chain is built from TRBV2 and TRBJ2-5, with TRBD2 as a possible D gene (6 bases). This CDR3 has 15 amino acids. Trimming left V 0 bases short and J 2 bases short, with 10 bases between. CDR1 and CDR2 (germline): SNHLY, FYNNEI. The CDR3 sequence: CASSEAGRGQETQYF. CDR3 coding DNA: TGTGCCAGCAGTGAAGCGGGGCGGGGTCAAGAGACCCAGTACTTC. The full variable domain, in which reference TRBV2 and TRBJ2-5 provide the parts outside the CDR3, is EPEVTQTPSHQVTQMGQEVILRCVPISNHLYFYWYRQILGQKVEFLVSFYNNEISEKSEIFDDQFSVERPDGSNFTLKIRSTKLEDSAMYFCASSEAGRGQETQYFGPGTRLLVL.

The chain couples TRBV6-1 to TRBJ2-2; the match to TRBD1 covers 10 bases. Per the germline V gene, CDR1 is MNHNS and CDR2 is SASEGT. The CDR3 sequence is 15 residues long. Losses at the gene ends were 8 bases for V and 6 bases for J; bases not matched to a gene: 9. The DNA of the CDR3 is TGTGCCAGCCAGATCAAGACAGGGGGCCCCGGGGAGCTGTTTTTT. Translation: CASQIKTGGPGELFF.

The chain links TRBV2 to TRBJ1-3, with 11 bases fitting TRBD1. The ends lost 3 bases at V and 4 bases at J; junction bases unmatched: 8. The CDR3 loop spans 17 amino acids. The germline CDR1 and CDR2 sequences are SNHLY and FYNNEI. The CDR3 nucleotides are TGTGCCAGCAGTGATGGACAGGGGGCGCTTTGGGGAAACACCATATATTTT. Protein: CASSDGQGALWGNTIYF.

This clone has just a few counts. The V call is TRBV5-1, the J call TRBJ2-5, with D perhaps TRBD1 (6 bases). V shed 4 bases and J shed 9 bases, with 22 bases lying between them. The CDR3 runs to 15 residues. Germline-derived CDR1 and CDR2 are SGHRS and YFSETQ. CDR3 DNA: TGCGCCAGCAGCCCCGGACAGACGGAACCAGGGGCCCAGTACTTC. Translated, it gives CASSPGQTEPGAQYF. Looking up the rest from reference TRBV5-1 and TRBJ2-5 gives the full variable domain: KAGVTQTPRYLIKTRGQQVTLSCSPISGHRSVSWYQQTPGQGLQFLFEYFSETQRNKGNFPGRFSGRQFSNSRSEMNVSTLELGDSALYLCASSPGQTEPGAQYFGPGTRLLVL.

The J gene is TRBJ1-2, the V gene TRBV7-9; D is possibly TRBD1 (5 bases). The CDR3 totals 13 residues. Trimming took 5 bases from V and 5 from J, leaving 12 bases between them. Germline loops: CDR1 SEHNR, CDR2 FQNEAQ (reference sequence). CDR3 sequence (DNA): TGTGCCAGCAGCCCTCAGGACATTTATGGCTACACCTTC. Translated, it gives CASSPQDIYGYTF. Full variable domain (remainder filled in from reference TRBV7-9 and TRBJ1-2): DTGVSQNPRHKITKRGQNVTFRCDPISEHNRLYWYRQTLGQGPEFLTYFQNEAQLEKSRLLSDRFSAERPKGSFSTLEIQRTEQGDSAMYLCASSPQDIYGYTFGSGTRLTVV.

The chain recombines TRBV27 with TRBJ2-7; possibly TRBD2 for D (6 bases). The V gene lost 3 bases and the J gene lost 3 bases, with 12 bases spanning the gap. The CDR3 loop spans 14 amino acids. Germline V gives CDR1 MNHEY, CDR2 SMNVEV (reference sequence). CDR3 bases: TGTGCCAGCAGTTTGCGGGGCGCAAGCTACGAGCAGTACTTC. Its protein is CASSLRGASYEQYF.

The chain joins TRBV30 to TRBJ2-7; 7 nucleotides line up with TRBD1. The junction had 6 bases not matched to a gene; V was cut back by 4 bases and J by 3 bases. The CDR3 spans 13 residues. The germline V gene encodes CDR1 GTSNPN and CDR2 SVGIG (reference sequence). The DNA of the CDR3 is TGTGCCTGGAAGACAGGGAGCGGCTACGAGCAGTACTTC. It translates to CAWKTGSGYEQYF.

The chain recombines TRBV4-1 with TRBJ1-2; 7 bases line up with TRBD1. CDR1 is MGHRA, CDR2 YSYEKL, per germline. Trimming cost V 2 bases and J 8 bases; bases outside gene matches: 11. This CDR3 is 15 amino acids long. CDR3: CASSQFMATGAGYTF. The CDR3 bases are TGCGCCAGCAGCCAATTTATGGCCACAGGGGCCGGCTACACCTTC.